This entry describes one T cell receptor (beta chain). This clonotype has more than one count but fewer than ten. Its antigen is currently not known. No base quality values were provided; no much bigger clone lies one nucleotide off. This sample is part of a study of T-cell reconstitution after alpha-beta-depleted transplantation in children (dated by TCRdb to the mid-2010s). For the wider study: Using TCR repertoire profiling, the study followed T-cell immune reconstitution in a quantitative way in children after TCRalphabeta/CD19-depleted allogeneic hematopoietic cell transplantation.

Libraries were constructed by PCR. TCRdb records Illumina HiSeq 2500 as the sequencer. Molecular barcoding was employed in the preparation of TCR libraries, with unique molecular identifiers being used to normalize TCRbeta repertoire quantification. Clones were called with MiXCR by TCRdb after fastp trimmed the public reads at Q25, and only in-frame beta chains were retained. All rows with the same CDR3 protein become a single entry with the most common DNA and genes. The sample data list 330,000 or so distinct CDR3 sequences, and 10% of these were observed just once. The biggest ten clones account for 2% to 2.5% of the sample. Counted from cysteine to phenylalanine, this CDR3 has 13 amino acids. The retained sequence is limited to the CDR3, 39 bases, with the frame set at the first base. Clipping removes 3 bases from V and 12 bases from J, with 7 as the unmatched junction base count. CDR1 and CDR2, looked up from the germline V gene, are SGHTA and FQGNSA.

This material consisted of PBMCs from the stem cell graft donor, taken from the stem cell graft. This receptor was identified in a human donor who donated a stem cell graft to a child with acute lymphoblastic leukemia. The V and J segments used are TRBV7-2 and TRBJ2-4, and 8 junction bases match TRBD2. CDR3 sequence: CASSFLTLADQYF. The nucleotide sequence reads TGTGCCAGCAGCTTTCTGACACTAGCGGATCAGTACTTC.